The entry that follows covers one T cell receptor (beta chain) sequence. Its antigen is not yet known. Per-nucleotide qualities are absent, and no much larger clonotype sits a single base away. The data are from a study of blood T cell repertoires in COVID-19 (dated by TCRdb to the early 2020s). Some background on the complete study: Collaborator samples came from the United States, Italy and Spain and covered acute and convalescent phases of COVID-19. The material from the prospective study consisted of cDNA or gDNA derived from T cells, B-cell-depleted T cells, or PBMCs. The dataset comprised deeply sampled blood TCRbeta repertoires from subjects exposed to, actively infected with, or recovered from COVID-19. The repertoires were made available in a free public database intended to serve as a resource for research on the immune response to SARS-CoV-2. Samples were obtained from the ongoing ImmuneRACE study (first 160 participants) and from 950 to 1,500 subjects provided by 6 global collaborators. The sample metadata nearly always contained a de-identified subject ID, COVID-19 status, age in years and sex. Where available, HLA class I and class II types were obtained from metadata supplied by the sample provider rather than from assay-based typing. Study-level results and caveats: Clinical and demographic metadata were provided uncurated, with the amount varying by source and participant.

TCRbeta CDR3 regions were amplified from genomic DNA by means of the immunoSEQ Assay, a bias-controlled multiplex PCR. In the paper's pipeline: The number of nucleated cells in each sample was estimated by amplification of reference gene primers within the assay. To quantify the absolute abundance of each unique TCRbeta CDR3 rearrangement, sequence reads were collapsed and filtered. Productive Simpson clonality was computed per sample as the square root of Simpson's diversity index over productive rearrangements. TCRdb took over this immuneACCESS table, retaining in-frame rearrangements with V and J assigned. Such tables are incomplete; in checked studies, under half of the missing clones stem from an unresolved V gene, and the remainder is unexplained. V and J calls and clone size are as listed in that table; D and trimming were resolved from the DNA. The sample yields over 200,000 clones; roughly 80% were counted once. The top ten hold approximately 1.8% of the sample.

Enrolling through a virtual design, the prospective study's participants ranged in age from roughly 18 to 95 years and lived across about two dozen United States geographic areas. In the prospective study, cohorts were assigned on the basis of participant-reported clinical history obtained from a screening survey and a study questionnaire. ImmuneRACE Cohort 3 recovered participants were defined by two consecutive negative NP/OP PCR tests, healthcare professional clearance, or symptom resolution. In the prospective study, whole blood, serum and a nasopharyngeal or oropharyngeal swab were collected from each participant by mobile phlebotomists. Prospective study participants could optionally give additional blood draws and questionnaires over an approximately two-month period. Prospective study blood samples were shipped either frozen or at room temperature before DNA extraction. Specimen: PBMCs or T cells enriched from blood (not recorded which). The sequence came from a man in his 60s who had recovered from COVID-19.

This receptor has the CDR3 CASSFDRGATGELFF. The sequenced DNA is TGTGCCAGCAGCTTTGACAGGGGCGCCACCGGGGAGCTGTTTTTT. This chain joins TRBV11-2 to TRBJ2-2, with 8 bases in between that match TRBD1. Taken from cysteine to phenylalanine, the CDR3 has 15 residues. Only the CDR3 DNA is retained, 45 bases long and in frame from the first base. Trimming removed 3 bases from V and 4 bases from J; the gene matches leave 4 bases unexplained. The germline V gene provides CDR1 SGHAT and CDR2 FQNNGV.